This T cell receptor beta chain was captured by sequencing in a study of T cell repertoires in cytomegalovirus infection. General observations from the study: Using cumulative public TCR beta family frequency, the authors identified those who carried CMV together with the relevant HLA.

V gave up 5 bases and J gave up 2 bases; unmatched junction bases: 4. The CDR3 spans 15 residues. Germline V gives CDR1 SGHAT, CDR2 FQDESV (reference sequence). At least ten counts were recorded for this clonotype. As yet, its antigen is unknown. A single record per CDR3 protein comes from TCRdb applying MiXCR to the reads. The repertoire holds 250,000 or so distinct CDR3 sequences, with over 15% as singletons. The chain joins TRBV11-1 to TRBJ2-2; 8 bases fit TRBD1. The TCR sequence derives from a human donor in good health (CMV status not recorded). Some clones in this sample may be carry-over from other donors' samples. The sequenced sample consisted of CD8+ T cells from PBMCs. CDR3 sequence: CASSLGTGNTGELFF. In DNA, the CDR3 is TGTGCCAGCAGCCTGGGGACAGGAAACACCGGGGAGCTGTTTTTT. The full variable domain, completed using reference TRBV11-1 and TRBJ2-2, is EAEVAQSPRYKITEKSQAVAFWCDPISGHATLYWYRQILGQGPELLVQFQDESVVDDSQLPKDRFSAERLKGVDSTLKIQPAELGDSAMYLCASSLGTGNTGELFFGEGSRLTVL.